This T cell receptor (beta chain) was captured by sequencing in a study of blood T cell repertoires in COVID-19. Study-wide context: T cells, B-cell-depleted T cells, or PBMCs provided the cDNA or gDNA that served as material.

The CDR3 consists of 16 residues. Trimming removed 2 bases from V and 0 bases from J, with 9 bases in between. Germline V gives CDR1 SGHDT, CDR2 YYEEEE. Using immunoSEQ multiplex PCR, the repertoire was profiled, and TCRdb retains in-frame clones only, with some absent. The sample holds around 180,000 clones; roughly 84% are singletons and the top ten take roughly a tenth. The TCR was taken from a woman older than 75 with active or convalescent COVID-19. The specimen was peripheral blood. V gene TRBV5-6 combines with J gene TRBJ2-6, with D uncertain. The CDR3 here is CASSFTFGSGANVLTF. Written as DNA, the CDR3 is TGTGCCAGCAGCTTTACGTTCGGCTCTGGGGCCAACGTCCTGACTTTC.